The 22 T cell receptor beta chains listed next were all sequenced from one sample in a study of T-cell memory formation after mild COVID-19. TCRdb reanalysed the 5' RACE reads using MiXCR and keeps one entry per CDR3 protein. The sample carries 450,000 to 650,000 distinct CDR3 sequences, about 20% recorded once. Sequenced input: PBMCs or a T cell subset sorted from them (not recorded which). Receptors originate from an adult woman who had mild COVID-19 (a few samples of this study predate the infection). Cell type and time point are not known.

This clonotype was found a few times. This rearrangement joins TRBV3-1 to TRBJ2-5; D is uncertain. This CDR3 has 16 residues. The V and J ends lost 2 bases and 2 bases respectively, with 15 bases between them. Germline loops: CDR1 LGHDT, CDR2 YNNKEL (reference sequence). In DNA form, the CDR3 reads TGTGCCAGCAGCCAACCCAGCGTCTACGCACAAGAGACCCAGTACTTC. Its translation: CASSQPSVYAQETQYF.

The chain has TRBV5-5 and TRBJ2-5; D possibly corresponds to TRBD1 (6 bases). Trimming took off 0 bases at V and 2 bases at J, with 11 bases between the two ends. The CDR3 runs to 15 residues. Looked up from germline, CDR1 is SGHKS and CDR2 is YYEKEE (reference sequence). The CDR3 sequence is CASSLDGQLQETQYF. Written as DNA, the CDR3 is TGTGCCAGCAGCTTGGACGGACAGCTACAAGAGACCCAGTACTTC.

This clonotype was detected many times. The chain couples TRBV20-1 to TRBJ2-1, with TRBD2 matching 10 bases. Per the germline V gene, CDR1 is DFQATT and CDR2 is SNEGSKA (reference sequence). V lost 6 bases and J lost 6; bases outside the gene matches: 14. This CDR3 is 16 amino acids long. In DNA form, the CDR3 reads TGCAGTGCCCTGGGAGGCCTAGCGGGAGCTAGCAATGAGCAGTTCTTC. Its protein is CSALGGLAGASNEQFF.

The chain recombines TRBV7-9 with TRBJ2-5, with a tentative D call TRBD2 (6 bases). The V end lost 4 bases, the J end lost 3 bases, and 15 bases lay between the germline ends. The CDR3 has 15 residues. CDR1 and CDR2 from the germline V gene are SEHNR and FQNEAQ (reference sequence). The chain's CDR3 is CASSYTRGREETQYF. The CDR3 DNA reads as TGTGCCAGCAGCTATACGCGGGGCAGGGAAGAGACCCAGTACTTC.

The CDR3 nucleotides read TGTGCCAGCAGCCCTCTCCTCGCGGTAGATACGCAGTATTTT. Translating gives CASSPLLAVDTQYF. The chain carries TRBV27 and TRBJ2-3, with no clear D. The CDR3 has 14 residues. Germline V gene lookup returns CDR1 MNHEY and CDR2 SMNVEV (reference sequence). V shed 6 bases and J shed 5 bases, with 15 bases lying between them.

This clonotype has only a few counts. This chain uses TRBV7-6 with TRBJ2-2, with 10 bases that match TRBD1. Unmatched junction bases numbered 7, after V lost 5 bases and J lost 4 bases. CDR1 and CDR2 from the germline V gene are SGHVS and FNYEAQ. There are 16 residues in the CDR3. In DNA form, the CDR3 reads TGTGCCAGCAGCAGCCGGGACAGGGGTATCACCGGGGAGCTGTTTTTT. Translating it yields CASSSRDRGITGELFF.

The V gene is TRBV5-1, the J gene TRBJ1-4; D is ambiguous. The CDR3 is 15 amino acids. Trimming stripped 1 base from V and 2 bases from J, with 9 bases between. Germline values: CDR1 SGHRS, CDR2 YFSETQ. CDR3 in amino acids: CASSLRAATNEKLFF. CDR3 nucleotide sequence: TGCGCCAGCAGCTTGAGGGCGGCTACTAATGAAAAACTGTTTTTT.

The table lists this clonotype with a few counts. The CDR3 loop reads CASRSSDLRTDTQYF. The CDR3 DNA is TGTGCCAGCAGATCCTCCGACCTTAGGACAGATACGCAGTATTTT. The V gene is TRBV5-5, the J gene TRBJ2-3; D gene unclear. Looked up from germline, CDR1 is SGHKS and CDR2 is YYEKEE (reference sequence). Trimming cost V 5 bases and J 3 bases, with 16 bases left between them. CDR3 length: 15 amino acids.

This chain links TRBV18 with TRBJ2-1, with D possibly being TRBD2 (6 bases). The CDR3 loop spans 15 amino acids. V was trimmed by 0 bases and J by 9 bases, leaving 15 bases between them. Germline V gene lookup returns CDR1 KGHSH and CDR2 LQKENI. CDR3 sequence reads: CASSPPGRDWGEQFF. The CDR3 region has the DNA TGTGCCAGCTCACCACCGGGGCGGGACTGGGGTGAGCAGTTCTTC.

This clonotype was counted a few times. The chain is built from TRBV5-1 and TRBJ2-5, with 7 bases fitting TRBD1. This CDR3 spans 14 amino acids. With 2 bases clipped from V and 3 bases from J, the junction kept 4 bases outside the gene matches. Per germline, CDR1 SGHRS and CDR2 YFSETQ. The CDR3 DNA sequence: TGCGCCAGCAGCTTAGGGGACAGCAAAGAGACCCAGTACTTC. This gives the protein CASSLGDSKETQYF.

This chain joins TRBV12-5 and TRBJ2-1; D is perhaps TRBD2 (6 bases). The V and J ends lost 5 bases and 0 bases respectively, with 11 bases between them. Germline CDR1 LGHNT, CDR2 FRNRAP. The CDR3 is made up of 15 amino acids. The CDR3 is CASGRDGSSYNEQFF. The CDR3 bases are TGTGCTAGTGGTAGGGACGGGAGCTCCTACAATGAGCAGTTCTTC.

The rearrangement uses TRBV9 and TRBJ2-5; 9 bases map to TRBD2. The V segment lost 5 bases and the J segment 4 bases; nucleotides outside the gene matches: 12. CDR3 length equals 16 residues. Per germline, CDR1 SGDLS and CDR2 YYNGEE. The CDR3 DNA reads TGTGCCAGCAGTCCCGATACTACTAGCGGGTCAGAGACCCAGTACTTC. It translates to CASSPDTTSGSETQYF.

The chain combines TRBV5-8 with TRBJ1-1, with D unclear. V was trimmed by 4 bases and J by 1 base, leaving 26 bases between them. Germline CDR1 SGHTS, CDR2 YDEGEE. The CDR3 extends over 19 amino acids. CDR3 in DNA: TGTGCCAGCAGCCCCGATCCCTCTTTGGTACTGGCCCGGAACACTGAAGCTTTCTTT. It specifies CASSPDPSLVLARNTEAFF.

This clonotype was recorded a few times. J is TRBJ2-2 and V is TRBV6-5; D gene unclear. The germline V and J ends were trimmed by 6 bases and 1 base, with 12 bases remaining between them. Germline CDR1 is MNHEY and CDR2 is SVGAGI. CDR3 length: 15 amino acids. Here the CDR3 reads CASSTTTLNTGELFF. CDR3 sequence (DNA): TGTGCCAGCAGCACTACTACCCTGAACACCGGGGAGCTGTTTTTT.

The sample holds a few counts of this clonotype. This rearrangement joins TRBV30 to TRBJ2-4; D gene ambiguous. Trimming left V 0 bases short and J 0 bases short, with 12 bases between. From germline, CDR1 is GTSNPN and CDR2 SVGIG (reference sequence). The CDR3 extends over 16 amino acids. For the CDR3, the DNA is TGTGCCTGGAGTGTACGCAGTGAATTAGCCAAAAACATTCAGTACTTC. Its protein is CAWSVRSELAKNIQYF. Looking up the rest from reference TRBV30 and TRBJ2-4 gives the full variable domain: SQTIHQWPATLVQPVGSPLSLECTVEGTSNPNLYWYRQAAGRGLQLLFYSVGIGQISSEVPQNLSASRPQDRQFILSSKKLLLSDSGFYLCAWSVRSELAKNIQYFGAGTRLSVL.

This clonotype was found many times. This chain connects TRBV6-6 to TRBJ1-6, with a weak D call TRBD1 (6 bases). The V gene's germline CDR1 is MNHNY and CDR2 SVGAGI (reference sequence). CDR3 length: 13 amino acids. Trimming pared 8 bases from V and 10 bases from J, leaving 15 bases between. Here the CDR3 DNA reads TGTGCCAGCCTCCCAGCCGGGGGCTCACCCCTCCACTTT. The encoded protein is CASLPAGGSPLHF.

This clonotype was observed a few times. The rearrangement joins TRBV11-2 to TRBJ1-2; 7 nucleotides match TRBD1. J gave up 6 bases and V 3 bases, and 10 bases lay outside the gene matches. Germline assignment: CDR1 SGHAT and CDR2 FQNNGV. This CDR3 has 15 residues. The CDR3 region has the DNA TGTGCCAGCAGCTTCACCGGGACAGACGCTCATGGCTACACCTTC. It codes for CASSFTGTDAHGYTF.

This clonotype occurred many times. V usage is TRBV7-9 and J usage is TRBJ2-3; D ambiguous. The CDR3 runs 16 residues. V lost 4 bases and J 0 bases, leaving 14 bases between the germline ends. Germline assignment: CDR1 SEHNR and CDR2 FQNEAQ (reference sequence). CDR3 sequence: CASSWHRGTSTDTQYF. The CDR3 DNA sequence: TGTGCCAGCAGCTGGCACAGAGGAACTAGCACAGATACGCAGTATTTT.

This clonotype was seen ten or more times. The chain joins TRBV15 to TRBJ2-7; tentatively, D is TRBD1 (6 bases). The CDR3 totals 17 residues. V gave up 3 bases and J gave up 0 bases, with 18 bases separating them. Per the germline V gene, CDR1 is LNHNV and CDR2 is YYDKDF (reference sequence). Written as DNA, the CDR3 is TGTGCCACCAGCAGTCTGGGCGGTAGGGGGACCTCCTACGAGCAGTACTTC. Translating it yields CATSSLGGRGTSYEQYF.

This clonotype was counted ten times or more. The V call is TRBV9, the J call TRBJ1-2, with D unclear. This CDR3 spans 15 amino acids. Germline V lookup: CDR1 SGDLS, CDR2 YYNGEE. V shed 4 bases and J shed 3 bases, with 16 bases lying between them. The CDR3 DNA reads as TGTGCCAGCAGCACACTGACTGGAAGTGACTATGGCTACACCTTC. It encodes CASSTLTGSDYGYTF.

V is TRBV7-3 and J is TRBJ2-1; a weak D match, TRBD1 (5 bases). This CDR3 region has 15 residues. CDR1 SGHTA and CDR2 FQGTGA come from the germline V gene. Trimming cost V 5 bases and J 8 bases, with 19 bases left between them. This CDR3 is CASSIGAAQFDEQFF. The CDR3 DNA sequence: TGTGCCAGCAGCATAGGGGCGGCCCAGTTCGATGAGCAGTTCTTC.

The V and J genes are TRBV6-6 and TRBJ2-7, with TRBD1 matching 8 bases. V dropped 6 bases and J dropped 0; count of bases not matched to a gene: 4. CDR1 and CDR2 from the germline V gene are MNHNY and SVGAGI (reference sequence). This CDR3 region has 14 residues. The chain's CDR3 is CASRGQVSSYEQYF. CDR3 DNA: TGTGCCAGCAGGGGACAGGTGAGCTCCTACGAGCAGTACTTC.